The present T cell receptor beta chain was sequenced within a study of blood T cell repertoires in COVID-19. As for the study in general: The United States, Italy and Spain were the sources of the acute and convalescent COVID-19 samples. The cDNA or gDNA used as material had been derived from T cells, B-cell-depleted T cells, or PBMCs.

The CDR3 contains 15 residues. In germline, CDR1 is MNHEY, CDR2 SMNVEV (reference sequence). Between the trimmed V and J ends, which lost 4 bases and 8 bases, there was a span of 20 bases. This clone has a single count. Methods used by the authors: Estimates of nucleated cell counts were drawn from the amplification of reference gene primers. Generated by immunoSEQ multiplex PCR, the TCRdb table keeps only in-frame clones and is missing some. The V and J calls and clone size come from that table; D and trimming were worked out from the DNA. The sample has about 150,000 clones; approximately 89% are singletons.

The TCR comes from a man in his sixties with active or convalescent COVID-19. This rearrangement joins TRBV27 to TRBJ1-1; D is uncertain. Sequences were obtained from peripheral blood. The CDR3 loop is CASSSLGGFDKEAFF. The CDR3 coding sequence is TGTGCCAGCAGTTCCCTAGGCGGGTTTGATAAAGAAGCTTTCTTT.